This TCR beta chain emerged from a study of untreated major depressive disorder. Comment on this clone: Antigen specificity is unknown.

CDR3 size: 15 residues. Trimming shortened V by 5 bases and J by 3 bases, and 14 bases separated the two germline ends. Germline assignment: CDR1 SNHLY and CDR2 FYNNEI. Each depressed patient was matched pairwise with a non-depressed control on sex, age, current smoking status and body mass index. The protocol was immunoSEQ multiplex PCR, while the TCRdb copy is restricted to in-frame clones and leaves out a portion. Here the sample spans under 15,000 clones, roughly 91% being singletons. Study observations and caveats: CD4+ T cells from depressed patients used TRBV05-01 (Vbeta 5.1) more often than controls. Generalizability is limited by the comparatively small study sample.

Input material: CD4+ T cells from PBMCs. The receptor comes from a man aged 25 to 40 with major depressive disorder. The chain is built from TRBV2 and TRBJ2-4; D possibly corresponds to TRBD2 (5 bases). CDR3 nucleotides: TGTGCCAGCAGTCACACCTCTCGGGGCAAAAACATTCAGTACTTC. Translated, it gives CASSHTSRGKNIQYF.